This TCR beta chain comes out of a study of blood T cell repertoires in COVID-19. Clones were sequenced by immunoSEQ multiplex PCR, and TCRdb holds only the in-frame ones, with some missing. There are about 300,000 clones in the sample; about four fifths occur only once, and almost 1.5% lies in the top ten. In germline, CDR1 is MNHEY, CDR2 SMNVEV (reference sequence). V gave up 9 bases and J gave up 4 bases, with 15 bases separating them. The CDR3 spans 14 residues. The chain recombines TRBV27 with TRBJ2-2; D gene uncertain. Sequencing was carried out using peripheral blood. The TCR comes from a human donor with COVID-19, enrolled during active disease. The donor label of this sample is uncertain. CDR3: CASTLITGTGELFF. CDR3 sequence (DNA): TGTGCCAGTACCCTCATAACGGGCACCGGGGAGCTGTTTTTT.